The 9 T cell receptor beta chains presented below share a single source sample, sequenced in a study of cytomegalovirus exposure and HLA in healthy donors. Both 60 Vbeta primers and 13 Jbeta primers went into the PCR. Clones were sequenced by immunoSEQ multiplex PCR, and TCRdb holds only the in-frame ones, with some missing. Of some 140,000 clones detected, roughly 85% appear once; the ten largest clones hold 6% to 7.5%. The sequenced sample consisted of PBMCs. These receptors came from a man aged 35-49 years in good health and CMV-seropositive.

The chain couples TRBV5-1 to TRBJ1-6; D is unresolved. Trimming took 0 bases from V and 3 from J, leaving 7 bases between them. Per the germline V gene, CDR1 is SGHRS and CDR2 is YFSETQ. The CDR3 is 15 amino acids. The CDR3, as DNA: TGCGCCAGCAGCTTGGACAGCTTCTATAATTCACCCCTCCACTTT. Encoded protein: CASSLDSFYNSPLHF. Complete variable domain (other parts from reference TRBV5-1 and TRBJ1-6): KAGVTQTPRYLIKTRGQQVTLSCSPISGHRSVSWYQQTPGQGLQFLFEYFSETQRNKGNFPGRFSGRQFSNSRSEMNVSTLELGDSALYLCASSLDSFYNSPLHFGNGTRLTVT.

The V gene is TRBV20-1, the J gene TRBJ2-1; D gene uncertain. There are 11 residues in the CDR3. Looked up from germline, CDR1 is DFQATT and CDR2 is SNEGSKA (reference sequence). V lost 7 bases, J lost 5 bases, and 9 bases lay in between. The CDR3 is CSVLGDNEQFF. The DNA of the CDR3 is TGCAGTGTCTTGGGCGACAATGAGCAGTTCTTC.

The J gene is TRBJ2-3, the V gene TRBV6-1, with 12 bases fitting TRBD2. The CDR3 sequence is 14 residues long. The V segment lost 8 bases and the J segment 6 bases; nucleotides outside the gene matches: 6. The germline V gene encodes CDR1 MNHNS and CDR2 SASEGT. The CDR3 reads CASLASGRADTQYF. The CDR3, as DNA: TGTGCCAGCTTGGCTAGCGGGAGGGCGGATACGCAGTATTTT.

This clone was picked up one time. The germline gene is not matched at one end of the junction; a read error may be the cause. This chain links TRBV5-1 with TRBJ2-5; D unresolved. The CDR3 is made up of 15 amino acids. The germline V gene encodes CDR1 SGHRS and CDR2 YFSETQ. CDR3 nucleotides: TGCGCCAGCAGCTTGTATCCCTCAGGCCAACAGACCCAGTACTTC. Amino acids: CASSLYPSGQQTQYF. The whole variable domain, filled in from reference TRBV5-1 and TRBJ2-5, reads KAGVTQTPRYLIKTRGQQVTLSCSPISGHRSVSWYQQTPGQGLQFLFEYFSETQRNKGNFPGRFSGRQFSNSRSEMNVSTLELGDSALYLCASSLYPSGQQTQYFGPGTRLLVL.

As DNA, the CDR3 is TGTGCCAGCTCACCGCTTAAGGGGGCGTCTGAAGCTTTCTTT. Amino acid sequence: CASSPLKGASEAFF. The chain uses TRBV18 and TRBJ1-1, with 7 bases fitting TRBD1. CDR3 length equals 14 residues. V dropped 3 bases and J dropped 6; count of bases not matched to a gene: 7. The germline V gene has CDR1 KGHSH and CDR2 LQKENI.

The rearrangement uses TRBV11-2 and TRBJ1-2; TRBD1 matches 7 bases. This CDR3 comprises 15 residues. V lost 4 bases and J lost 5; bases outside the gene matches: 10. The germline CDR1 and CDR2 sequences are SGHAT and FQNNGV. In nucleotides, the CDR3 is TGTGCCAGCAGCTGGGACACAGGGGCTCCTTATGGCTACACCTTC. Its translation: CASSWDTGAPYGYTF.

This clone was detected a few times. The V and J genes are TRBV6-4 and TRBJ2-2, with D unclear. The CDR3 is 15 residues long. V gave up 8 bases and J gave up 6 bases, with 19 bases separating them. The V gene's germline CDR1 is MRHNA and CDR2 SNTAGT. This chain's CDR3 is CASAPSFEHSGELFF. The CDR3 DNA reads TGTGCCAGCGCTCCAAGTTTCGAGCACTCCGGGGAGCTGTTTTTT.

The rearrangement uses TRBV5-1 and TRBJ2-7; no firm D call. Trimming removed 3 bases from V and 6 bases from J, with 13 bases in between. The CDR3 loop spans 13 amino acids. CDR1 is SGHRS and CDR2 is YFSETQ in the germline V gene. The CDR3: CASSSDISLEQYF. CDR3 DNA sequence: TGCGCCAGCAGCTCTGACATATCTCTCGAGCAGTACTTC.

The gene calls are TRBV30 and TRBJ2-2; 16 bases are shared with TRBD2. Germline assignment: CDR1 GTSNPN and CDR2 SVGIG (reference sequence). The CDR3 contains 19 residues. V gave up 3 bases and J gave up 8 bases; unmatched junction bases: 15. CDR3 loop: CAWRLLPGLAGGGFGELFF. As DNA, the CDR3 is TGTGCCTGGAGACTTTTGCCGGGACTAGCGGGAGGGGGGTTTGGGGAGCTGTTTTTT. The full variable domain, rest sourced from reference TRBV30 and TRBJ2-2, is SQTIHQWPATLVQPVGSPLSLECTVEGTSNPNLYWYRQAAGRGLQLLFYSVGIGQISSEVPQNLSASRPQDRQFILSSKKLLLSDSGFYLCAWRLLPGLAGGGFGELFFGEGSRLTVL.